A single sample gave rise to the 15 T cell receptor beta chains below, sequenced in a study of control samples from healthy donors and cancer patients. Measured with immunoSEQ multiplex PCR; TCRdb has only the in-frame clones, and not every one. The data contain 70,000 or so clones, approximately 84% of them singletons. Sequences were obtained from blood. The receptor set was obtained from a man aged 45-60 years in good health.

As DNA, the CDR3 is TGCGCCAGCAGTGTGACTAGCGGTTCGGGCCAAGAGACCCAGTACTTC. Translating gives CASSVTSGSGQETQYF. The chain joins TRBV10-2 to TRBJ2-5, with 9 bases identical to TRBD2. This CDR3 region has 16 residues. The V gene end was trimmed by 4 bases and the J gene end by 1 base; junction bases not matched to a gene: 7. CDR1 and CDR2 (germline): WSHSY, SAAADI.

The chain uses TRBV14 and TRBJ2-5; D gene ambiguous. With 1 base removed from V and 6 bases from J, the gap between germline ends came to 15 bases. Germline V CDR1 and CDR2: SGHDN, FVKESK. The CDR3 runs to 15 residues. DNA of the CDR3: TGTGCCAGCAGCCAAGGGACGTCCCCGGTCCAGACCCAGTACTTC. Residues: CASSQGTSPVQTQYF.

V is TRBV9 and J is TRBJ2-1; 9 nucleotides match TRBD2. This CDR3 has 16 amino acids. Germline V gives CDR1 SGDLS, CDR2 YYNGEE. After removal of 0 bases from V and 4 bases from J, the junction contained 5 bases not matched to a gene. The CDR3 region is CASSVVGSGSYNEQFF. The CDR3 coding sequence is TGTGCCAGCAGCGTAGTGGGTAGCGGGAGTTACAATGAGCAGTTCTTC.

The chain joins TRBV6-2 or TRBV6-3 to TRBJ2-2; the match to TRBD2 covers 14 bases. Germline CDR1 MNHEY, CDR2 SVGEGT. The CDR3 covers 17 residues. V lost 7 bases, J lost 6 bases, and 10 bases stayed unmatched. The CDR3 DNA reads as TGTGCCAGCAACCCGGGACTAGCGGGAGCTTTCTCCGGGGAGCTGTTTTTT. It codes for CASNPGLAGAFSGELFF.

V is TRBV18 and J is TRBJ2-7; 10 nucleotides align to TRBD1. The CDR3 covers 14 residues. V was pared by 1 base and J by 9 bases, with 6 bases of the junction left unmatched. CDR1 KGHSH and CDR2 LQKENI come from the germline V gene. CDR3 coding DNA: TGTGCCAGCTCACCACAGGGACAGGGGAACTGGCAGTACTTC. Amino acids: CASSPQGQGNWQYF.

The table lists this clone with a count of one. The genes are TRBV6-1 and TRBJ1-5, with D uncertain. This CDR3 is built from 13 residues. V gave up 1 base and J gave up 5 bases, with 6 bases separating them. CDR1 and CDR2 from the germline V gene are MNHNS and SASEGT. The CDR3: CASSEGSHQPQHF. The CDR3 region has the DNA TGTGCCAGCAGTGAAGGGTCCCATCAGCCCCAGCATTTT.

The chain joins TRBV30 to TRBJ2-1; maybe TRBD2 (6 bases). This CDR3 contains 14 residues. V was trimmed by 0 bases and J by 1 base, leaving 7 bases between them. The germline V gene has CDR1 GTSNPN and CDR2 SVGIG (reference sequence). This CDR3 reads CAWSVGTSYNEQFF. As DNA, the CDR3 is TGTGCCTGGAGTGTCGGGACTTCCTACAATGAGCAGTTCTTC.

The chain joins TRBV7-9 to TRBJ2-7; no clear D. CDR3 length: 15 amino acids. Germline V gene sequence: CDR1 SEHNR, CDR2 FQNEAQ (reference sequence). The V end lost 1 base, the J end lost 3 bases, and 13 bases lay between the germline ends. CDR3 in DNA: TGTGCCAGCAGCTTAGTAGAGGCAGCCCTCTACGAGCAGTACTTC. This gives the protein CASSLVEAALYEQYF.

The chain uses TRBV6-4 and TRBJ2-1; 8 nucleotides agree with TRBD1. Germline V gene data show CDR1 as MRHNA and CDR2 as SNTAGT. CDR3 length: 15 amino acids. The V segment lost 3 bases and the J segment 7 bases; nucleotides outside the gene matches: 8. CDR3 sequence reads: CASSESGQGPNEQFF. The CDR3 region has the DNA TGTGCCAGCAGTGAATCAGGACAGGGCCCTAATGAGCAGTTCTTC.

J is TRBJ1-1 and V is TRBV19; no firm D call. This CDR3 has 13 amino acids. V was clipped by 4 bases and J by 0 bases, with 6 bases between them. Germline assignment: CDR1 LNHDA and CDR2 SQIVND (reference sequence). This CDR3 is CASSSLLNTEAFF. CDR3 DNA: TGTGCCAGTAGTAGCTTACTGAACACTGAAGCTTTCTTT.

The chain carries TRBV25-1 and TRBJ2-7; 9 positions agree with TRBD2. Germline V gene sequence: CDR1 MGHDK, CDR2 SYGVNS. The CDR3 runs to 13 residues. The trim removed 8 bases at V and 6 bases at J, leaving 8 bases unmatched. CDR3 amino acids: CASALAGVGEQYF. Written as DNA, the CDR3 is TGTGCCAGCGCTTTAGCGGGAGTAGGCGAGCAGTACTTC.

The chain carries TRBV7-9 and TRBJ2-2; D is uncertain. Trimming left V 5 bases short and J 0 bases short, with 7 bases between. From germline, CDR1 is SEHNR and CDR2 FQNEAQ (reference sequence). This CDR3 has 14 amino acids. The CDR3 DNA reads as TGTGCCAGCAGCCACCGGGCGAACACCGGGGAGCTGTTTTTT. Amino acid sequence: CASSHRANTGELFF.

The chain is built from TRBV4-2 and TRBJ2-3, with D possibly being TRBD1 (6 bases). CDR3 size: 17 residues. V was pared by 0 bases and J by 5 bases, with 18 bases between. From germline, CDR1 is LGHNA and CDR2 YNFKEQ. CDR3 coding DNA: TGTGCCAGCAGCCAAGACCCCTGGGGGCGTGGTGAAGATACGCAGTATTTT. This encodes CASSQDPWGRGEDTQYF.

The CDR3 spells CSVESIAGAPYEQYF. In DNA form, the CDR3 reads TGCAGCGTCGAGAGTATAGCGGGGGCACCCTACGAGCAGTACTTC. The gene calls are TRBV29-1 and TRBJ2-7; 9 bases line up with TRBD2. V lost 6 bases to trimming and J lost 2 bases; unmatched junction nucleotides: 11. CDR1 and CDR2 from the germline V gene are SQVTM and ANQGSEA. The CDR3 extends over 15 amino acids.

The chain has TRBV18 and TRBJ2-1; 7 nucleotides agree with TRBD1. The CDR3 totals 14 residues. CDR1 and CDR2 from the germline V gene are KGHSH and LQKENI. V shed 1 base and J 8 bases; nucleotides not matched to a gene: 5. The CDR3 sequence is CASSPLQGTDEQFF. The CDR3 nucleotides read TGTGCCAGCTCACCACTACAGGGGACGGATGAGCAGTTCTTC.